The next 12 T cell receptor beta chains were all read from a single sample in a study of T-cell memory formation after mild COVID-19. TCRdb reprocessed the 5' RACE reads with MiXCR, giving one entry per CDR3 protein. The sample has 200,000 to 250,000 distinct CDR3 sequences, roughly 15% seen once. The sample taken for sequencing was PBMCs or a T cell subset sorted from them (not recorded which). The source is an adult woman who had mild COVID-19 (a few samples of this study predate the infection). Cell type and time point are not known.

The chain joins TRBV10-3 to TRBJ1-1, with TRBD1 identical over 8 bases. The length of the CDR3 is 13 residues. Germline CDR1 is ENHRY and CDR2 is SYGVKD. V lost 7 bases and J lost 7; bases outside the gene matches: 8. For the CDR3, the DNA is TGTGCCATCAAATCAGGGGGCGCGGATGAAGCTTTCTTT. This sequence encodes CAIKSGGADEAFF.

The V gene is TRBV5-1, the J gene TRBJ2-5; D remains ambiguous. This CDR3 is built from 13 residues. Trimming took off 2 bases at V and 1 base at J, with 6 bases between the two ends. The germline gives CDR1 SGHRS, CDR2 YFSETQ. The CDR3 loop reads CASSLRPQETQYF. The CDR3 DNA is TGCGCCAGCAGCTTAAGGCCCCAAGAGACCCAGTACTTC. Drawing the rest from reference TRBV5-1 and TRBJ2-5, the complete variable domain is KAGVTQTPRYLIKTRGQQVTLSCSPISGHRSVSWYQQTPGQGLQFLFEYFSETQRNKGNFPGRFSGRQFSNSRSEMNVSTLELGDSALYLCASSLRPQETQYFGPGTRLLVL.

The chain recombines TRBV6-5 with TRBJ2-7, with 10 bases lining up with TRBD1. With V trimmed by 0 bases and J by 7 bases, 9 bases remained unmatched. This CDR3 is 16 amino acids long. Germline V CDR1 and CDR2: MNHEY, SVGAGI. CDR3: CASSYSTGGVGGEQYF. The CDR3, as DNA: TGTGCCAGCAGTTACTCGACAGGGGGCGTCGGGGGGGAGCAGTACTTC.

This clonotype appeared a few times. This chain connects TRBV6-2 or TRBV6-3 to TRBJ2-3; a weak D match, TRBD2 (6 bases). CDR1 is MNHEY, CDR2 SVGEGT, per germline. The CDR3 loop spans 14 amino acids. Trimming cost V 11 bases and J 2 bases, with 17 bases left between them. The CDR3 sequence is CAGSPGTYTDTQYF. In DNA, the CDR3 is TGTGCCGGATCTCCCGGGACTTACACAGATACGCAGTATTTT.

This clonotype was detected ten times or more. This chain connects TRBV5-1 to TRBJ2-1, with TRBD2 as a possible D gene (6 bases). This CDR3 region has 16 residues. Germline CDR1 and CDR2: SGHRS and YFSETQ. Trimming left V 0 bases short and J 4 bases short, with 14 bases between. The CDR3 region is CASSLAGGTGYNEQFF. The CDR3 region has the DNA TGCGCCAGCAGCTTGGCCGGCGGGACTGGATACAATGAGCAGTTCTTC.

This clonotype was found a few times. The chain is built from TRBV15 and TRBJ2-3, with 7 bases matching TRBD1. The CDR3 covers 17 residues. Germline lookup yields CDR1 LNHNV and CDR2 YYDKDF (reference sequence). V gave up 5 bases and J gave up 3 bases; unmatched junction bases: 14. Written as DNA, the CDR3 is TGTGCCACCAGCTCCTCAACGACAGGGTTTATTACAGATACGCAGTATTTT. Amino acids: CATSSSTTGFITDTQYF.

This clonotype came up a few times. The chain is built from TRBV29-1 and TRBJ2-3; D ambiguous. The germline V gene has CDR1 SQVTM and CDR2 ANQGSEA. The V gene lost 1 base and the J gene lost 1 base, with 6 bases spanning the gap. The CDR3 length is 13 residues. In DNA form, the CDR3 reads TGCAGCGTTGAAGTCTCCCGCACAGATACGCAGTATTTT. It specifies CSVEVSRTDTQYF.

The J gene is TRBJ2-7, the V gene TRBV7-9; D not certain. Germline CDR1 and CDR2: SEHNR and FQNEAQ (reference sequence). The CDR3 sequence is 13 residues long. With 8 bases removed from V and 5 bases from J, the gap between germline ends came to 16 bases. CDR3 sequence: CASSRHPSDEQYF. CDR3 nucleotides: TGTGCCAGCTCCAGGCACCCATCTGACGAGCAGTACTTC.

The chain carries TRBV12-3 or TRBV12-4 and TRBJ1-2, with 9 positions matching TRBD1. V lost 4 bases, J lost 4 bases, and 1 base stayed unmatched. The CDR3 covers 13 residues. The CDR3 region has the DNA TGTGCCAGCAGTTGGACAGGGGTCTATGGCTACACCTTC. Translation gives CASSWTGVYGYTF.

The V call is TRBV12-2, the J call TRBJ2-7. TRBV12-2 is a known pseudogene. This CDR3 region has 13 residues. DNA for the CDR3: TGTGCAAGTCGCTTATCCCTAGTGGGCGAGCAGTACTTC. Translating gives CASRLSLVGEQYF.

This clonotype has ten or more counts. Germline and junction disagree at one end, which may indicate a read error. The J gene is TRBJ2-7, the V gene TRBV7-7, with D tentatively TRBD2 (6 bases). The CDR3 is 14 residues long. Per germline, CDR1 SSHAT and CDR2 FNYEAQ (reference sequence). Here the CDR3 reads CASSLAEATYEQYF. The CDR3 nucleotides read TGTGCTAGCAGCTTAGCGGAGGCTACCTACGAGCAGTACTTC.

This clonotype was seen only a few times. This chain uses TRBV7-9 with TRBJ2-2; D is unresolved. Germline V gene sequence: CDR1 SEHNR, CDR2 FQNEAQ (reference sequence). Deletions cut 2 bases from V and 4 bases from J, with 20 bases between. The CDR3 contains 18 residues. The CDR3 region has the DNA TGTGCCAGCAGCTTATGGTCCGGCCCGAGTCCTCCCACCGGGGAGCTGTTTTTT. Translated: CASSLWSGPSPPTGELFF.